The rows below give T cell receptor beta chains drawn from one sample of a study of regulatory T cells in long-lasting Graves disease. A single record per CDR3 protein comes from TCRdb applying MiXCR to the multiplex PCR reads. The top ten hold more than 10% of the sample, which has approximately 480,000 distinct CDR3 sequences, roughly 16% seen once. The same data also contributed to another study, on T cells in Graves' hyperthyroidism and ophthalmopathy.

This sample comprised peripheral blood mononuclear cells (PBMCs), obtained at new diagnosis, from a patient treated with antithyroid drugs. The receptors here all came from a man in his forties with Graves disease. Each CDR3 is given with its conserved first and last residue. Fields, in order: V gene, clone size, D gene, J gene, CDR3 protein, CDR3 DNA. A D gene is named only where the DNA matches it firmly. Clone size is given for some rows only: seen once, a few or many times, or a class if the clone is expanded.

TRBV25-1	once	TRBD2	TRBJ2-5	CASSEWGGETQYF	TGTGCCAGCAGTGAGTGGGGGGGAGAGACCCAGTACTTC
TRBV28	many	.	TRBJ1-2	CASSDTYGYTF	TGTGCCAGCAGTGACACCTATGGCTACACCTTC
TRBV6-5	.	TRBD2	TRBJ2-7	CASSYSLAGNLYF	TGTGCCAGCAGTTACTCCCTAGCGGGAAATCTGTACTTC
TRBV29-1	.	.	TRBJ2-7	CSVGGSPDYEQYF	TGCAGCGTTGGGGGCAGTCCCGATTACGAGCAGTACTTC
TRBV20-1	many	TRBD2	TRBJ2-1	CSASLTSGSYNEQFF	TGCAGTGCTAGCCTGACTAGCGGGTCCTACAATGAGCAGTTCTTC
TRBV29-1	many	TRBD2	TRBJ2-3	CSVGDYKNTDTQYF	TGCAGCGTTGGGGACTATAAGAACACAGATACGCAGTATTTT
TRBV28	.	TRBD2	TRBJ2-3	CASSLRSLAGQSTDTQYF	TGTGCCAGCAGTTTAAGGTCCCTAGCGGGACAGAGCACAGATACGCAGTATTTT
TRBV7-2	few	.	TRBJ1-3	CASSFGRGNTIYF	TGTGCCAGCAGCTTCGGTCGAGGAAACACCATATATTTT
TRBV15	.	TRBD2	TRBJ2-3	CATSREGTRVGGTQYF	TGTGCCACCAGCAGAGAAGGGACTAGAGTCGGCGGTACGCAGTATTTT
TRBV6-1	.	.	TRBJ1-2	CASRVHQGGYTF	TGTGCCAGCCGCGTTCATCAAGGGGGCTACACCTTC
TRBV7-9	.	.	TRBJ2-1	CASSSPGINNEQFF	TGTGCCAGCAGCTCCCCCGGGATCAACAATGAGCAGTTCTTC
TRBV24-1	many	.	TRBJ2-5	CATSDGRQEPETQYF	TGTGCCACCAGTGATGGCCGACAGGAACCGGAGACCCAGTACTTC
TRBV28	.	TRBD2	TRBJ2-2	CASSFLGLAGNTGELFF	TGTGCCAGCAGTTTCCTTGGGCTAGCGGGGAACACCGGGGAGCTGTTTTTT
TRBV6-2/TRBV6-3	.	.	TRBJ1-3	CASSYGRQNSGNTIYF	TGTGCCAGCAGTTACGGTCGACAGAACTCTGGAAACACCATATATTTT
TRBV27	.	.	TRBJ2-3	CASSQGPIRSTDTQYF	TGTGCCAGCAGTCAGGGACCGATTCGGAGCACAGATACGCAGTATTTT
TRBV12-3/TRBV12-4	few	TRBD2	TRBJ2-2	CASSPASGLAGSGELFF	TGTGCCAGCAGCCCGGCGTCCGGACTAGCGGGATCCGGGGAGCTGTTTTTT
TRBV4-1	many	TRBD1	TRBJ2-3	CASSPGTATDTQYF	TGCGCCAGCAGCCCCGGGACAGCCACAGATACGCAGTATTTT
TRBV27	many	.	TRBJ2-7	CASSPRVNYEQYF	TGCGCCAGCAGCCCTCGGGTCAACTACGAGCAGTACTTC
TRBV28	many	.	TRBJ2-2	CASWGENTGELFF	TGTGCCAGCTGGGGGGAGAACACCGGGGAGCTGTTTTTT